These T cell receptor beta chains were read from a single sample in a study of cytomegalovirus exposure and HLA in healthy donors. Generated by immunoSEQ multiplex PCR, the TCRdb table keeps only in-frame clones and is missing some. The table records about 210,000 clones, about 83% of them present only once. The sequencing sample was made of PBMCs. These receptors were obtained from a middle-aged man in good health and CMV-seropositive. Both conserved end residues are part of each CDR3. The D gene is left open where the match is weak. Not all rows give a size; the values are once, few, many and, for expanded clones, a class.

cdr3_aa	cdr3_nt	v_call	j_call	clone_size	d_call
CASSQDSGRYERYF	TGCGCCAGCAGCCAAGACAGCGGGAGGTACGAGCGGTACTTC	TRBV4-3	TRBJ2-7	.	TRBD2
CASSLQGARVTEAFF	TGTGCCAGCAGCCTACAGGGGGCACGGGTCACTGAAGCTTTCTTT	TRBV7-8	TRBJ1-1	.	TRBD1
CSADTDKGTVEAFF	TGCAGCGCCGACACGGACAAAGGGACAGTTGAAGCTTTCTTT	TRBV29-1	TRBJ1-1	.	TRBD1
CAWSLGYRSGELFF	TGTGCCTGGAGCCTCGGATACAGGTCCGGGGAGCTGTTTTTT	TRBV30	TRBJ2-2	.	.
CASSVGGYTGELFF	TGTGCCAGCAGCGTGGGAGGGTACACCGGGGAGCTGTTTTTT	TRBV9	TRBJ2-2	.	TRBD2
CASSLGAGSTDTQYF	TGTGCCAGCAGCTTGGGAGCGGGAAGCACAGATACGCAGTATTTT	TRBV11-3	TRBJ2-3	.	TRBD2
CASSRETTSVNDEQFF	TGTGCCAGCAGCCGAGAAACGACTAGCGTTAACGATGAGCAGTTCTTC	TRBV4-2	TRBJ2-1	.	TRBD2
CASSLEYNTYEQYF	TGTGCCAGCAGCTTAGAATACAACACCTACGAGCAGTACTTC	TRBV7-9	TRBJ2-7	once	.
CASRTRGVEGYTF	TGTGCCAGCCGGACCCGGGGGGTAGAGGGCTACACCTTC	TRBV6-5	TRBJ1-2	.	.
CASSPAGDTEAFF	TGTGCCAGCAGCCCTGCGGGGGACACTGAAGCTTTCTTT	TRBV27	TRBJ1-1	.	.
CASSRTSGVWVEQFF	TGTGCCAGCAGCCGGACTAGCGGGGTTTGGGTGGAGCAGTTCTTC	TRBV5-5	TRBJ2-1	.	TRBD2
CASSLGGGRPYNEQFF	TGTGCCAGCAGCTTAGGAGGCGGGAGGCCCTACAATGAGCAGTTCTTC	TRBV7-8	TRBJ2-1	.	TRBD2
CASTVSGTMNTGELFF	TGCGCCAGCACCGTCTCCGGGACAATGAACACCGGGGAGCTGTTTTTT	TRBV5-1	TRBJ2-2	.	.
CASSLSGETQYF	TGTGCCAGCAGCTTATCGGGAGAGACCCAGTACTTC	TRBV7-3	TRBJ2-5	.	.
CASSWGSTAANEKLFF	TGTGCCAGCAGTTGGGGCAGTACGGCGGCTAATGAAAAACTGTTTTTT	TRBV27	TRBJ1-4	.	.
CASTVRASYNEQFF	TGTGCCAGCACCGTCAGGGCGTCCTACAATGAGCAGTTCTTC	TRBV7-3	TRBJ2-1	once	.
CASSLSGGSTDNYGYTF	TGTGCCAGCAGTTTGAGTGGAGGATCCACGGACAACTATGGCTACACCTTC	TRBV27	TRBJ1-2	many	.
CASSFGDRVGEKLFF	TGTGCCAGCAGTTTCGGAGACAGGGTGGGGGAAAAACTGTTTTTT	TRBV28	TRBJ1-4	.	TRBD1
CATSTDRGGEQYF	TGTGCCACCAGCACCGACAGGGGAGGCGAGCAGTACTTC	TRBV15	TRBJ2-7	.	TRBD1
CASSLTGLADRYNEQFF	TGTGCCAGCAGCTTAACCGGACTAGCGGACCGCTACAATGAGCAGTTCTTC	TRBV7-2	TRBJ2-1	once	TRBD2